Each of the 24 T cell receptor beta chains below was sequenced from the same sample in a study of T-cell reconstitution after alpha-beta-depleted transplantation in children. The TCRbeta library incorporated unique molecular identifiers. TCRdb processed the PCR reads anew with MiXCR; each CDR3 protein has one entry. The sample consists of 400,000 to 500,000 distinct CDR3 sequences, approximately 10% of them appearing once. Sample: PBMCs from the stem cell graft donor, taken from the stem cell graft. The receptors here all came from a human donor who donated a stem cell graft to a child with acute myeloid leukemia.

This clonotype was seen a handful of times. The gene calls are TRBV18 and TRBJ2-4, with 8 bases aligning to TRBD1. The CDR3 has 15 amino acids. V lost 2 bases, J lost 7 bases, and 7 bases stayed unmatched. Germline CDR1 and CDR2: KGHSH and LQKENI. The CDR3 nucleotides read TGTGCCAGCTCACCATCAGGGGGCCGTGGGAACATTCAGTACTTC. It yields the protein CASSPSGGRGNIQYF.

The chain links TRBV20-1 to TRBJ2-5, with D unresolved. Between the trimmed V and J ends, which lost 3 bases and 1 base, there was a span of 3 bases. The CDR3 runs to 11 residues. Germline lookup yields CDR1 DFQATT and CDR2 SNEGSKA (reference sequence). The DNA of the CDR3 is TGCAGTGCTAGTATCCAAGAGACCCAGTACTTC. Protein sequence: CSASIQETQYF.

The chain joins TRBV12-3 or TRBV12-4 to TRBJ1-5; D gene uncertain. Deletions cut 6 bases from V and 1 base from J, with 13 bases between. The CDR3 consists of 15 residues. The CDR3 nucleotides are TGTGCCAGCAGGGAGGGAGGGTTGAGCAATCAGCCCCAGCATTTT. Its protein is CASREGGLSNQPQHF.

This clonotype was seen a handful of times. V and J are TRBV6-2 or TRBV6-3 and TRBJ1-5, with 11 bases matching TRBD1. V was clipped by 1 base and J by 6 bases; unmatched bases: 8. CDR1 MNHEY and CDR2 SVGEGT come from the germline V gene. The CDR3 runs to 17 residues. CDR3 bases: TGTGCCAGCAGTTACTGGCCGGGACAGGGGGACTTTCAGCCCCAGCATTTT. Its translation: CASSYWPGQGDFQPQHF.

The chain carries TRBV5-6 and TRBJ1-2; D is unresolved. The V end was cut by 0 bases, the J end by 4 bases, with 13 bases between. CDR1 is SGHDT, CDR2 YYEEEE, per germline. This CDR3 spans 15 amino acids. The CDR3 bases are TGTGCCAGCAGCTTGGTGGAAAGCAGAGTCTATGGCTACACCTTC. Its translation: CASSLVESRVYGYTF.

The chain employs TRBV5-1 and TRBJ1-1; 9 bases line up with TRBD1. Germline V gives CDR1 SGHRS, CDR2 YFSETQ. This CDR3 spans 15 amino acids. V lost 4 bases to trimming and J lost 3 bases; unmatched junction nucleotides: 7. The CDR3 reads CASSRDRVQDTEAFF. The CDR3 DNA reads as TGCGCCAGCAGCCGGGACAGGGTCCAGGACACTGAAGCTTTCTTT.

The chain employs TRBV7-6 and TRBJ2-7; maybe TRBD1 (5 bases). Trimming took 2 bases from V and 2 from J, leaving 10 bases between them. Looked up from germline, CDR1 is SGHVS and CDR2 is FNYEAQ. The CDR3 extends over 14 amino acids. The DNA for the CDR3 is TGTGCCAGCAGCTTATGGTCAGGGACCTACGAGCAGTACGTC. Protein sequence: CASSLWSGTYEQYV.

The chain has TRBV7-2 and TRBJ2-5; TRBD1 matches 8 bases. The trim removed 2 bases at V and 4 bases at J, leaving 3 bases unmatched. Per germline, CDR1 SGHTA and CDR2 FQGNSA. CDR3 length equals 14 residues. The CDR3 bases are TGTGCCAGCAGCTTATGGACAGGGACAGAGACCCAGTACTTC. This translates into CASSLWTGTETQYF.

This clonotype was found a few times. The junction differs from germline at one of its ends, possibly a read error. The chain couples TRBV7-8 to TRBJ2-1, with 9 bases aligning to TRBD1. Germline V gene lookup returns CDR1 SGHVS and CDR2 FQNEAQ. This CDR3 is 16 amino acids long. CDR3 in DNA: TGTGCCAGCAGCTTGGGCCCGGGACAGGGTTACAATGCGCAGTTCTTC. Encoded protein: CASSLGPGQGYNAQFF.

This clonotype was counted ten times or more. J is TRBJ2-5 and V is TRBV7-6; 12 bases match TRBD1. CDR1 SGHVS and CDR2 FNYEAQ come from the germline V gene. The CDR3 spans 14 residues. Trimming removed 3 bases from V and 4 bases from J; junction bases left unmatched: 0. The CDR3 region is CASSLGQGAETQYF. The CDR3 bases are TGTGCCAGCAGCTTGGGACAGGGGGCAGAGACCCAGTACTTC. The variable domain in full, completed from reference TRBV7-6 and TRBJ2-5, reads GAGVSQSPRYKVTKRGQDVALRCDPISGHVSLYWYRQALGQGPEFLTYFNYEAQQDKSGLPNDRFSAERPEGSISTLTIQRTEQRDSAMYRCASSLGQGAETQYFGPGTRLLVL.

The chain uses TRBV7-9 and TRBJ1-1, with a possible D match to TRBD1 (5 bases). Germline lookup yields CDR1 SEHNR and CDR2 FQNEAQ (reference sequence). This CDR3 has 14 amino acids. Trimming stripped 5 bases from V and 1 base from J, with 11 bases between. This CDR3 is CASSRGDWNTEAFF. CDR3 DNA: TGTGCCAGCAGCCGGGGGGATTGGAACACTGAAGCTTTCTTT.

The V gene is TRBV20-1, the J gene TRBJ2-1, with 11 bases aligning to TRBD2. The length of the CDR3 is 18 residues. Germline values: CDR1 DFQATT, CDR2 SNEGSKA (reference sequence). The V gene end was trimmed by 3 bases and the J gene end by 1 base; junction bases not matched to a gene: 11. The CDR3 spells CSARDYGGTSGSYNEQFF. For the CDR3, the DNA is TGCAGTGCTAGGGACTACGGTGGGACTAGCGGATCCTACAATGAGCAGTTCTTC.

The V call is TRBV20-1, the J call TRBJ2-2; D gene unclear. CDR1 and CDR2 (germline): DFQATT, SNEGSKA (reference sequence). CDR3 length: 13 residues. Deletions cut 5 bases from V and 0 bases from J, with 7 bases between. CDR3 residues: CSAGDTNTGELFF. The CDR3 nucleotides read TGCAGTGCTGGGGATACGAACACCGGGGAGCTGTTTTTT.

In this sample, this clonotype turned up many times. This chain links TRBV29-1 with TRBJ2-7, with 13 bases that match TRBD2. V lost 3 bases to trimming and J lost 6 bases; unmatched junction nucleotides: 2. Germline values: CDR1 SQVTM, CDR2 ANQGSEA. The CDR3 is made up of 13 amino acids. CDR3 sequence (DNA): TGCAGCGTTGATGGGACTAGCGGGACCGAGCAGTACTTC. It translates to CSVDGTSGTEQYF.

The chain carries TRBV20-1 and TRBJ1-1, with D possibly being TRBD1 (6 bases). The CDR3 consists of 11 residues. V was clipped by 5 bases and J by 5 bases, with 9 bases between them. Germline V gene sequence: CDR1 DFQATT, CDR2 SNEGSKA (reference sequence). In nucleotides, the CDR3 is TGCAGTGCTTACAGGGATACTGAAGCTTTCTTT. As protein: CSAYRDTEAFF.

The sample holds a few counts of this clonotype. V is TRBV29-1 and J is TRBJ1-5, with D unresolved. Germline V gene data show CDR1 as SQVTM and CDR2 as ANQGSEA. CDR3 length equals 14 residues. Deletions cut 1 base from V and 7 bases from J, with 14 bases between. Written as DNA, the CDR3 is TGCAGCGTTGAAGGGACCGAGGAAGGACAGCCCCAGCATTTT. Translation: CSVEGTEEGQPQHF. Looking up the rest from reference TRBV29-1 and TRBJ1-5 gives the full variable domain: SAVISQKPSRDICQRGTSLTIQCQVDSQVTMMFWYRQQPGQSLTLIATANQGSEATYESGFVIDKFPISRPNLTFSTLTVSNMSPEDSSIYLCSVEGTEEGQPQHFGDGTRLSIL.

This clonotype has a count of ten or more. The gene calls are TRBV12-3 or TRBV12-4 and TRBJ2-3; weak D call: TRBD1 (6 bases). Trimming removed 3 bases from V and 1 base from J, with 8 bases in between. The CDR3 loop spans 14 amino acids. The CDR3 reads CASSFAGGTDTQYF. CDR3 sequence (DNA): TGTGCCAGCAGTTTTGCAGGGGGCACAGATACGCAGTATTTT.

The chain is built from TRBV27 and TRBJ2-7, with a weak D call TRBD1 (5 bases). Germline values: CDR1 MNHEY, CDR2 SMNVEV (reference sequence). The V gene lost 6 bases and the J gene lost 6 bases, with 18 bases spanning the gap. CDR3 length: 14 amino acids. CDR3 nucleotide sequence: TGTGCCAGCAGCCGTGTGGGGCGCCCCGGCGAGCAGTACTTC. Its translation: CASSRVGRPGEQYF.

The V and J genes are TRBV5-1 and TRBJ2-5; maybe TRBD1 (5 bases). V was clipped by 2 bases and J by 5 bases, with 13 bases between them. This CDR3 contains 14 residues. CDR1 SGHRS and CDR2 YFSETQ come from the germline V gene. CDR3 loop: CASSFMAGMETQYF. Written as DNA, the CDR3 is TGCGCCAGCAGCTTTATGGCAGGGATGGAGACCCAGTACTTC.

V is TRBV5-1 and J is TRBJ2-2; TRBD1 might be the D (5 bases). This CDR3 region has 13 residues. The germline CDR1 and CDR2 sequences are SGHRS and YFSETQ. V lost 5 bases and J 4 bases, leaving 9 bases between the germline ends. CDR3 protein: CASSAGITGELFF. The DNA of the CDR3 is TGCGCCAGCAGTGCAGGGATCACCGGGGAGCTGTTTTTT.

This clonotype showed up just a few times. This chain connects TRBV6-5 to TRBJ2-2, with 7 bases lining up with TRBD2. Germline values: CDR1 MNHEY, CDR2 SVGAGI. Germline trimming cut 6 bases from V and 4 bases from J; bases unmatched to any gene: 8. This CDR3 is built from 15 residues. The chain's CDR3 is CASSGTTRATGELFF. The CDR3 DNA reads as TGTGCCAGCAGCGGGACTACTCGAGCCACCGGGGAGCTGTTTTTT.

The chain has TRBV20-1 and TRBJ1-2; 10 bases match TRBD1. Trimming removed 5 bases from V and 6 bases from J; junction bases left unmatched: 9. The CDR3 consists of 14 residues. Per germline, CDR1 DFQATT and CDR2 SNEGSKA (reference sequence). The CDR3 is CSADRDRGLDGYTF. The CDR3 coding sequence is TGCAGTGCTGACCGGGACAGGGGCTTGGATGGCTACACCTTC.

This clonotype has more than one count but fewer than ten. V is TRBV4-1 and J is TRBJ2-3; 9 nucleotides agree with TRBD1. With V trimmed by 0 bases and J by 3 bases, 7 bases remained unmatched. There are 17 residues in the CDR3. Germline V lookup: CDR1 MGHRA, CDR2 YSYEKL. This CDR3 is CASSQDPQGAQTDTQYF. CDR3 DNA sequence: TGCGCCAGCAGCCAAGACCCACAGGGGGCGCAAACAGATACGCAGTATTTT.

This clonotype was observed at least ten times. The V call is TRBV7-8, the J call TRBJ2-7; TRBD2 agrees at 13 bases. The ends lost 5 bases at V and 3 bases at J; junction bases unmatched: 4. The CDR3 runs 15 residues. Germline V CDR1 and CDR2: SGHVS, FQNEAQ. The chain's CDR3 is CASSPRTSGSYEQYF. The CDR3 DNA reads TGTGCCAGCAGCCCCCGGACTAGCGGGAGCTACGAGCAGTACTTC.